This is a list of T cell receptor beta chains from one sample in a study of OX40 agonist ivuxolimab in advanced cancers. Clones were sequenced by immunoSEQ multiplex PCR, and TCRdb holds only the in-frame ones, with some missing. This sample has 90,000 to 100,000 clones, with around nine tenths found just once. Specimen: CD4+ or CD8+ T cells sorted from blood, collected in a trial of the OX40 agonist ivuxolimab. Receptor source: an adult with an advanced solid tumor such as melanoma, head and neck, liver or kidney cancer. CDR3s include the opening cysteine and the closing phenylalanine or tryptophan. The listing skips clone size in some rows; elsewhere it reads once, few, many or a size class.

size	V	J	CDR3
-	TRBV12-5	TRBJ2-1	CASGSGAVRDEQFF
-	TRBV18	TRBJ2-7	CASSLTPNRDRQYF
-	TRBV5-5	TRBJ2-5	CASSMGQLHEGTQYF
-	TRBV18	TRBJ2-2	CASSSRDRENGELFF
-	TRBV6-5	TRBJ2-5	CASSRGLRETQYF
-	TRBV7-9	TRBJ2-7	CASSLGLVVVGEQYF
-	TRBV7-9	TRBJ2-7	CASSLDAWTGVSYEQYF
-	TRBV7-9	TRBJ2-1	CASSRVAGSFYNEQFF
-	TRBV5-4	TRBJ1-2	CASSLPTPNYGYTF
-	TRBV6-1	TRBJ1-2	CASRLTGTGRSYTF
-	TRBV9	TRBJ1-1	CASKGVTNTEAFF
-	TRBV10-3	TRBJ1-5	CATRDRETRAGQPQHF
-	TRBV7-3	TRBJ2-2	CASSSRGPGELFF
-	TRBV7-3	TRBJ1-5	CASSFAGQPQHF
-	TRBV5-1	TRBJ2-6	CASSGEQGSLSGANVLTF
-	TRBV5-6	TRBJ2-1	CASSTSGGAASEQFF
-	TRBV7-9	TRBJ2-5	CASSHVGNQETQYF
-	TRBV2	TRBJ2-3	CASRERVATQYF
-	TRBV2	TRBJ1-5	CASSQRRGWGQPQHF
once	TRBV14	TRBJ1-1	CASSETGLGAFF
-	TRBV5-4	TRBJ2-2	CASSLEAGFDGELFF
-	TRBV5-1	TRBJ2-3	CASSQGTGRGTDTQYF
once	TRBV19	TRBJ2-1	CASISAVGGSYNEQFF
-	TRBV18	TRBJ1-1	CASSPEKGVNTEAFF
few	TRBV7-8	TRBJ2-2	CASSWTSTNTGELFF